This T cell receptor (beta chain) was recorded in a study of long-term antiretroviral therapy in people with HIV (dated 2022 in TCRdb). In the study overall: The earliest samples were collected about a decade before the 2015 WHO recommendation for immediate ART, when ART was typically delayed until CD4 counts fell. Test extractions of a monoclonal T-cell line alongside about 35 polyclonal samples showed no cross-contamination during QIAcube processing. Of the approximately 30 participants with HIV, roughly 10 were female. A retrospective serial study tested whether changes in peripheral blood TRB repertoire composition and diversity were associated with ART initiation and durable HIV suppression. A total of about 200 cryopreserved PBMC samples were contributed to the cohort by 30 adults with confirmed HIV infection, with samples collected serially over a mean of about 6 years (range 1-12).

Sequencing of the TRB variable region was done with the immunoSEQ hsTCRB v3.0 assay at survey level resolution. A depth of about 35,000-55,000 T-cell genomes per sample was targeted for TRB sequencing. An Illumina MiSeq with a v3 150-cycle kit was used to sequence the pooled TRB libraries. On the authors' methods: Repertoire analysis ran in R within a reproducible Nextflow workflow covering QC, data transformation and analysis. LymphoSeq2, an R package for AIRR-Seq data exploration, was used to implement custom analyses. A few samples that yielded fewer than 5000 total TRB sequences were excluded, so that around 190 HIV repertoires were analyzed. Among the 170 to 200 retained HIV repertoires, 55 to 65 were collected before ART initiation and over 120 were collected after ART initiation. Each repertoire was downsampled to 5000 TRB nucleotide sequences, and summary statistics were averaged across 100 downsampling iterations. The analysis kept only TRB sequences whose CDR3 regions were at least seven amino acids long. Diversity was assessed using a clonality score derived from Shannon entropy and using the Gini coefficient. In repertoire networks, the top 5000 CDR3 amino acid sequences were linked whenever an edit distance of one separated two sequences. Antigen specificity groups and MHC restriction were predicted for TRB CDR3 amino acid sequences with GLIPH2. CDR3 amino acid sequences were matched against VDJdb and McPAS-TCR to flag known CMV, EBV, HIV or tissue antigen associations. Pre-ART, post-ART and control groups were compared with Wilcoxon signed-rank tests and Holm-Bonferroni correction. In its TCRdb copy, this immuneACCESS table keeps in-frame sequences only and misses some clones. Where compared with another copy, unresolved V genes explain less than half of these, and the others have no known cause. V, J and clone size derive from that table, while D and trimming were established from the DNA sequence. The sample has 17,000 or so clones on record, about 81% of them singletons. Roughly 9% of the sample is held by the ten biggest clonotypes.

General study outcomes and caveats: ART initiation was associated with a significant increase in TRB diversity, but diversity stayed significantly below transplant donor controls even after long-term ART. Unsorted PBMC were profiled instead of sorted CD4+ and CD8+ T cells because pre-ART samples had limited cell numbers. The samples span the years 2004 to 2017, and the ART regimens used may be less effective than current regimens. Since PBMC availability was limited, sequencing covered only the TCR beta chain, with no alpha chain pairing. No data were available on ART adherence, viral resistance or therapy changes, limiting inferences about post-ART repertoire changes. Compared with controls, HIV repertoires had narrower CDR3 length ranges, and the network structure pointed to an antigen-experienced repertoire that shifted only slightly toward naive after ART. Expanded TRB clones identified before ART initiation dominated the repertoire at all time points, although this dominance fluctuated and declined in many PLHIV after ART.

For this clone: No cognate antigen has been identified for it. No much larger clonotype is one base removed from it; base qualities were not supplied.

CDR1 and CDR2 are read off the germline V gene as SGHDN and FVKESK. At the junction V is shortened by 4 bases and J by 0 bases, with 16 bases in between. Taken from cysteine to phenylalanine, the CDR3 has 16 residues. The retained sequence is limited to the CDR3, 48 bases, with the frame set at the first base. Inclusion was restricted to participants for whom at least one PBMC sample before ART initiation and at least two post-ART samples were available. Every participant with HIV received treatment in the United States of America. Before DNA extraction, cryopreserved samples of roughly 1-10 million PBMC were thawed and washed. At the time of the earliest PBMC sample, participants with HIV were aged between about 20 and 60 years. PBMC samples were contributed by each participant from 1-4 timepoints before ART initiation and 2-8 timepoints after ART initiation, with a median of 7 samples. For every participant, serial HIV viral load, CD4+ T-cell count, ART history and demographic data were obtained. Using a Qiagen kit on a QIAcube, genomic DNA was extracted from unsorted PBMC, with samples processed in batches of 12.

In this chain, TRBV14 is recombined with TRBJ2-7; tentative D gene TRBD1, with 6 bases matching. The sequence derives from a man over 45 with HIV. Specimen: unsorted PBMCs, collected 0.3 years before starting antiretroviral therapy. The bases are TGTGCCAGCAGCCCGTTAAGAGGGGGAACCTCCTACGAGCAGTACTTC. Translated, this gives CASSPLRGGTSYEQYF.